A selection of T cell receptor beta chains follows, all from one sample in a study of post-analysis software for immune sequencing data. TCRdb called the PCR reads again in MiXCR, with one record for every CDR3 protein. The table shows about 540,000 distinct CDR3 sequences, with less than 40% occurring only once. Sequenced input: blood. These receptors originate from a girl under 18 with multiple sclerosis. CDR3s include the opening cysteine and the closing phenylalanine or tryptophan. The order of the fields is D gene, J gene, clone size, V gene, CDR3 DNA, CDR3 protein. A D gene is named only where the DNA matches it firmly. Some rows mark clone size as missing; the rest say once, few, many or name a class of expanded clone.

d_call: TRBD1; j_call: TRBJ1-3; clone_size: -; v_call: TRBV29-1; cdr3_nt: TGCAGCGCCGTGGACAGGGGGCTTGGAAACACCATATATTTT; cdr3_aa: CSAVDRGLGNTIYF
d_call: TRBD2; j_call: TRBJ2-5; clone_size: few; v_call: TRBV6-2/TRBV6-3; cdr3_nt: TGTGCCAGTAGCGGGGGCTATCAAGAGACCCAGTACTTC; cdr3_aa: CASSGGYQETQYF
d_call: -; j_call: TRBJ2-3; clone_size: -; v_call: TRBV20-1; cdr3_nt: TGCAGTGCGCAAAGGGGGGCGATTACAGATACGCAGTATTTT; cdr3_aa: CSAQRGAITDTQYF
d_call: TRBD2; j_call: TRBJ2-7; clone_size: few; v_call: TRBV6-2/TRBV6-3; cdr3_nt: TGTGCCAGCAGTTACGGGGGGGGCTCCTACGAGCAGTACTTC; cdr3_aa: CASSYGGGSYEQYF
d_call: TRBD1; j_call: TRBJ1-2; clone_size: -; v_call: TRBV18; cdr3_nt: TGTGCCAGCTCACCACAGGGACAGAACCCCTATGGCTACACCTTC; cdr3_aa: CASSPQGQNPYGYTF
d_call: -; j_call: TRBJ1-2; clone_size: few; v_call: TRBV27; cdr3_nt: TGTGCCAGCAGTGGCATGGGGGGCTCCTATGGCTACACCTTC; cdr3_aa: CASSGMGGSYGYTF
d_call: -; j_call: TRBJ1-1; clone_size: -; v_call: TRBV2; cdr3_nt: TGTGCCAGCAGTCAACAGGGAGTAATTGATGAAGCTTTCTTT; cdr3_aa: CASSQQGVIDEAFF
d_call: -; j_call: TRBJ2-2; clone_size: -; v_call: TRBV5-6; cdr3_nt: TGTGCCAGCAGCTTTTACCAGGCACTCACGTCCGGGGAGCTGTTTTTT; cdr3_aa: CASSFYQALTSGELFF
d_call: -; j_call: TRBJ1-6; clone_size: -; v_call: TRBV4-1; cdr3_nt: TGCGCCAGCAGCCAACTCCAGGGAAATTCACCCCTCCACTTT; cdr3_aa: CASSQLQGNSPLHF
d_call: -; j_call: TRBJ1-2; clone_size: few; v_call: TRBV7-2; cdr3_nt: TGTGCCAGCAGCTTAGACAGCCCCTATGGCTACACCTTC; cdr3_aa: CASSLDSPYGYTF
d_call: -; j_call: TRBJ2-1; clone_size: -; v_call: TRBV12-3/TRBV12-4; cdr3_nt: TGTGCCAGCAGTTTCCAACTAGCCACTGAGCAGTTCTTC; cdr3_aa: CASSFQLATEQFF
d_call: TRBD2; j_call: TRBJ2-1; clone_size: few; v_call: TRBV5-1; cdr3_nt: TGCGCCAGCAGGCCCGGTCTAGCGGGGGGGAGCTCCTACAATGAGCAGTTCTTC; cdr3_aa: CASRPGLAGGSSYNEQFF
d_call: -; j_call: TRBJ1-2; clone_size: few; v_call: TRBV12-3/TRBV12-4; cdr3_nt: TGTGCCAGCAGGTTGACGGCCGGAGACTACACCTTC; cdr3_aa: CASRLTAGDYTF
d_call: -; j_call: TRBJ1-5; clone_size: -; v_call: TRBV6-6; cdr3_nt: TGTGCCAGCAGTTACGACAGGAGGAATCAGCCCCAGCATTTT; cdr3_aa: CASSYDRRNQPQHF
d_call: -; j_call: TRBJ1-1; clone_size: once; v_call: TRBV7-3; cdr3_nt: TGTGCCAGCAGCGTTATGGATAACACTGAAGCTTTCTTT; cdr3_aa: CASSVMDNTEAFF
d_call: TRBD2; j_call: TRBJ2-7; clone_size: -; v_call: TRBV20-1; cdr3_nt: TGCAGTGCTAATCCCCGACTAGCTAGGGGCTACGAGCAGTACTTC; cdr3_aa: CSANPRLARGYEQYF
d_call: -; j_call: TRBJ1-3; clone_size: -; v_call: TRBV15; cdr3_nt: TGTGCCACCAGCAGGCCCGGGTCTGGAAACACCATATATTTT; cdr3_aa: CATSRPGSGNTIYF
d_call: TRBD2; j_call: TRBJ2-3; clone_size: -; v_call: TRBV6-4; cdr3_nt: TGTGCCAGCAGTGACTCGACTACCGGGGGGGCCATCTCCACAGATACGCAGTATTTT; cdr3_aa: CASSDSTTGGAISTDTQYF
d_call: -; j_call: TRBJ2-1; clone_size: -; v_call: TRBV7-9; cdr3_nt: TGTGCCAGCAGCTCGACTACTAGTGGGGCATACAATGAGCAGTTCTTC; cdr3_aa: CASSSTTSGAYNEQFF
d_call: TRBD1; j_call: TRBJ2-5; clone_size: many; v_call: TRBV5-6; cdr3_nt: TGTGCCAGCAGCCTGGGACAGCCTACTCAAGAGACCCAGTACTTC; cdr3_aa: CASSLGQPTQETQYF
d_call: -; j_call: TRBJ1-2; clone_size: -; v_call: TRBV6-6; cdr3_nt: TGTGCCAGCAGTTACTCGATTCGGGGGCGCGGCTATGGCTACACCTTC; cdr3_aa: CASSYSIRGRGYGYTF
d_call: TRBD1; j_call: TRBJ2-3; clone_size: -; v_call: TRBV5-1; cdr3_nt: TGCGCCAGCAGCTTTGACAGGGGGACCACAGATACGCAGTATTTT; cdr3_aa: CASSFDRGTTDTQYF
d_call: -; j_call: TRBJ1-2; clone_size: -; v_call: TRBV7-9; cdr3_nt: TGTGCCAGCAGCTTATTGTTGGGGAGGAACTATGGCTACACCTTC; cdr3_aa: CASSLLLGRNYGYTF
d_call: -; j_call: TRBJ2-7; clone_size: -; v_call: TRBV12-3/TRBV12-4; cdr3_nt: TGTGCCAGCAGAAAAACAGCCTCCTACGAGCAGTACTTC; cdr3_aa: CASRKTASYEQYF
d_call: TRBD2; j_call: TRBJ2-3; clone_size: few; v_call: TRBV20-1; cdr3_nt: TGCAGTGCTAGTTCGGGACTAGCGGGGGGGATAAGCACAGATACGCAGTATTTT; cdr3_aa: CSASSGLAGGISTDTQYF
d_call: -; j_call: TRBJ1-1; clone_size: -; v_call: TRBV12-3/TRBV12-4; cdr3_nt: TGTGCCAGCAGTTCGGACACTGAAGCTTTCTTT; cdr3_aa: CASSSDTEAFF
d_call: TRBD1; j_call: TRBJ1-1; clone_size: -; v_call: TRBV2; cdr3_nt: TGTGCCAGCAGTGGCAGGGGGCATGACACTGAAGCTTTCTTT; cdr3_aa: CASSGRGHDTEAFF
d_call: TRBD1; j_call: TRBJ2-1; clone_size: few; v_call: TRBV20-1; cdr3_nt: TGCAGTGCTAGATTACAGGGGGCATATGAGCAGTTCTTC; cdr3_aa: CSARLQGAYEQFF
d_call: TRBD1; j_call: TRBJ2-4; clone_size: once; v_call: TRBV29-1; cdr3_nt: TGCAGCGTTCTTCAGGGGGCTGCCAAAAACATTCAGTACTTC; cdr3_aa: CSVLQGAAKNIQYF
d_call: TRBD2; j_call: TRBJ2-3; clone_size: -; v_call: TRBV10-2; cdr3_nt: TGCGCCAGCAGCGTGGGACTAGCGGGGGGGGGAAGCACAGATACGCAGTATTTT; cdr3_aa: CASSVGLAGGGSTDTQYF
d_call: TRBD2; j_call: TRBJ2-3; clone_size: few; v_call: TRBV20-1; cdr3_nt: TGCAGTGCCCCACCCCCAGCGGGGGTCACAGATACGCAGTATTTT; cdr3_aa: CSAPPPAGVTDTQYF
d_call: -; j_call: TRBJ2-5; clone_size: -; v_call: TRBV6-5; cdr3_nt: TGTGCCATCTGCAGGGGCTCGGGAGAGACCCAGTACTTC; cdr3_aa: CAICRGSGETQYF
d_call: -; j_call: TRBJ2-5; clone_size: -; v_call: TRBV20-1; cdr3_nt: TGCAGTGCCCCTTGGGCGGGGGAGACCCAGTACTTC; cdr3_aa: CSAPWAGETQYF
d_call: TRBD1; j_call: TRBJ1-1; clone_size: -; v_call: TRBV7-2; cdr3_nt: TGTGCCAGCAGCGTAGACAGGGGTGAGTCTTTCTTT; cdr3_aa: CASSVDRGESFF
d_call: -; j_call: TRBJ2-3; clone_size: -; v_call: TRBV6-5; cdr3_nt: TGTGCCAGCAGTTCCCTACTCACAGCCACAGATACGCAGTATTTT; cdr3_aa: CASSSLLTATDTQYF
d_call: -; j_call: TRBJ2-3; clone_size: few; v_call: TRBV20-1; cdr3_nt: TGCAGTGCCCGGAAACAGTCTAGCACAGATACGCAGTATTTT; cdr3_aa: CSARKQSSTDTQYF
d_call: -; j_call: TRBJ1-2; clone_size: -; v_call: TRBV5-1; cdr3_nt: TGCGCCAGCACCCAAGACATGGGCTATGGCTACACCTTC; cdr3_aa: CASTQDMGYGYTF
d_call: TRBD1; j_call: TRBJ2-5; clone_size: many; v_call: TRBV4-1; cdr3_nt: TGCGCCAGCAGCCAAGCGGACAGGGGGCAGGAGACCCAGTACTTC; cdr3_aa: CASSQADRGQETQYF
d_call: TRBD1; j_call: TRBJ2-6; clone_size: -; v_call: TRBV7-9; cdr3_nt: TGTGCCAGCAGCTTCGGGACAGGTATCCTGACTTTC; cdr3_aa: CASSFGTGILTF
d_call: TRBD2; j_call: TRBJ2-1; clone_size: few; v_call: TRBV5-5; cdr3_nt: TGTGCCAGCAGCCCAACTTTTCCAGCGGGGGGTCACGCTGAGCAGTTCTTC; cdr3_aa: CASSPTFPAGGHAEQFF
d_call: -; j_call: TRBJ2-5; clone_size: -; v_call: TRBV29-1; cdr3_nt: TGCAGCGTTGACCTCAGGGATGGGGAGACCCAGTACTTC; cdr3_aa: CSVDLRDGETQYF
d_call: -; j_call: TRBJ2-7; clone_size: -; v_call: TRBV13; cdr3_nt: TGTGCCAGCAACAATTTTGGAGGAGGGCGATACGAGCAGTACTTC; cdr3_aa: CASNNFGGGRYEQYF
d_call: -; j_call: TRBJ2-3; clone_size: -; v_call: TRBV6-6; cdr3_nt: TGTGCCAGCCTAAGGGGCTCGGGGACAGATACGCAGTATTTT; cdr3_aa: CASLRGSGTDTQYF
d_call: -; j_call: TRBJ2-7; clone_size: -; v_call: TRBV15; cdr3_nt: TGTGCCACCAGCAGAGTAGATTCAAGCAGCTCCTACGAGCAGTACTTC; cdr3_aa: CATSRVDSSSSYEQYF
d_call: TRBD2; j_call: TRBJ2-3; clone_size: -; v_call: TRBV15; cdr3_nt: TGTGCCACCAGCCGCCGGCGGGGGGGCACAGATACGCAGTATTTT; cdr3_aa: CATSRRRGGTDTQYF
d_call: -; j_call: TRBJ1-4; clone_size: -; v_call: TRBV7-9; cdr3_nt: TGTGCCAGCACCATAGTACCTAGGACAGAGCCGAATGAAAAACTGTTTTTT; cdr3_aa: CASTIVPRTEPNEKLFF
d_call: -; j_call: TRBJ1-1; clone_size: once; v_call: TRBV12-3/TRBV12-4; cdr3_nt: TGTGCCAGCACTTCTAGGGGGGACACTGAAGCTTTCTTT; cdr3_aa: CASTSRGDTEAFF
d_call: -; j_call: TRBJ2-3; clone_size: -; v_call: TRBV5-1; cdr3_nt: TGCGCCAGCAGTCCGGACGGTAGTCCCAATACGCAGTATTTT; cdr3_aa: CASSPDGSPNTQYF
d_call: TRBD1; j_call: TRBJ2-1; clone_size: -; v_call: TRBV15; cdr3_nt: TGTGCCACCAGCAGTCTGGGACAGGGGGCCGGTGAGCAGTTCTTC; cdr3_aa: CATSSLGQGAGEQFF
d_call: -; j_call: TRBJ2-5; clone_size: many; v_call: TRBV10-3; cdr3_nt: TGTGCCATCAGTGAGTCGTGGTCAGGGGAAAAAGAGACCCAGTACTTC; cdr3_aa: CAISESWSGEKETQYF
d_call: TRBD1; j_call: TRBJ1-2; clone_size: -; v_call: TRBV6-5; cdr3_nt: TGTGCCAGCAGTCGCGGGACAGGGGGTTTCGGCTACACCTTC; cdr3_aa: CASSRGTGGFGYTF
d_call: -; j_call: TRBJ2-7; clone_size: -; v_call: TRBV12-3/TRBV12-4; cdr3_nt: TGTGCCAGCAGTTTACACGGGGGAGGCGAGCAGTACTTC; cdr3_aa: CASSLHGGGEQYF
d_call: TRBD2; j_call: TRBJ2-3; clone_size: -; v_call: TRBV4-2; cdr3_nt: TGTGCCAGCAGCCAAGTGGCGCGGGGGGGTAGCACAGATACGCAGTATTTT; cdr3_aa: CASSQVARGGSTDTQYF
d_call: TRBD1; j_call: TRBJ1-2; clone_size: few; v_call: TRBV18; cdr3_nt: TGTGCCAGCTCACCACCGGGGCAGGGGGCGTTCGGCCGAAGCTATGGCTACACCTTC; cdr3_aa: CASSPPGQGAFGRSYGYTF
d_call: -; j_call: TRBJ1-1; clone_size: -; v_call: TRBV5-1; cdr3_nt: TGCGCCAGCAGCTCCACAGTGGGGAACACTGAAGCTTTCTTT; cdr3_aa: CASSSTVGNTEAFF
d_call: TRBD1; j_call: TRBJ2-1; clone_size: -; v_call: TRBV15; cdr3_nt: TGTGCCACCAGCAGAGATCCAAATCCGGGACAGCCCCGCTCCTACAATGAGCAGTTCTTC; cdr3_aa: CATSRDPNPGQPRSYNEQFF
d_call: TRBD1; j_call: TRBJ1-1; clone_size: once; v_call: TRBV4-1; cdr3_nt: TGCGCCAGCAGCCAACTCCCTCCGGGACAGTTACGGGCTGAAGCTTTCTTT; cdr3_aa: CASSQLPPGQLRAEAFF
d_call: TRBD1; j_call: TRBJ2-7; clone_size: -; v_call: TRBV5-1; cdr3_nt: TGCGCCAGCAGCTTTACAGGGGTGGGGTACGAGCAGTACTTC; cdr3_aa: CASSFTGVGYEQYF
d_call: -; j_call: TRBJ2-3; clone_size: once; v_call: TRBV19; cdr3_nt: TGTGCCAGTAGTATCGGACCCCCGAGCACAGATACGCAGTATTTT; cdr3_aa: CASSIGPPSTDTQYF
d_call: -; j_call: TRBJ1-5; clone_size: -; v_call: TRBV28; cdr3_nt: TGTGCCAGCAGCCGGACTGCACTCAGGGGCAATCAGCCCCAGCATTTT; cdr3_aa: CASSRTALRGNQPQHF